This TCR beta chain was sequenced in a study of human T cells and chemical hapten exposure. MiXCR, run by TCRdb on the RACE reads, gives a single entry per CDR3 protein. The table records 80,000 to 100,000 distinct CDR3 sequences, roughly 12% of them present only once. Time point specified: patch test 1, 2 weeks after DPC sensitization. Treatment noted: therapeutic diphenylcyclopropenone sensitization with weekly scalp DPC. V dropped 2 bases and J dropped 10; count of bases not matched to a gene: 14. The CDR3 has 15 amino acids. The germline gives CDR1 DFQATT, CDR2 SNEGSKA (reference sequence). The chain employs TRBV20-1 and TRBJ2-3, with 8 bases fitting TRBD2. This receptor was taken from a woman aged 40 to 49 with alopecia areata. Some clones in this sample may be carry-over from other donors' samples. This specimen was whole blood, taken in connection with sensitization to the hapten diphenylcyclopropenone (DPC). CDR3 nucleotide sequence: TGCAGTGCTAGACCGGTAGCGGGAATTTCGGCCTCGCAGTATTTT. Translated, it gives CSARPVAGISASQYF.